Below, 22 T cell receptor beta chains from the same sample are listed, as sequenced in a study of cytomegalovirus exposure and HLA in healthy donors. Amplification used 60 Vbeta primers and 13 Jbeta primers. Repertoires were generated with immunoSEQ multiplex PCR, while TCRdb's copy carries only in-frame clones and drops some. The table lists some 110,000 clones, over 65% of them singletons. Material: PBMCs. The origin of the receptors is a man in his forties in good health and CMV-seropositive.

The chain joins TRBV4-1 to TRBJ1-3; 7 positions agree with TRBD1. The ends lost 0 bases at V and 4 bases at J; junction bases unmatched: 6. Germline V gene lookup returns CDR1 MGHRA and CDR2 YSYEKL. This CDR3 spans 16 amino acids. In nucleotides, the CDR3 is TGCGCCAGCAGCCAAGACCGATTACAGGGGGGAAACACCATATATTTT. Its protein product is CASSQDRLQGGNTIYF.

The chain employs TRBV28 and TRBJ2-3, with TRBD2 matching 8 bases. Germline CDR1 is MDHEN and CDR2 is SYDVKM. The CDR3 has 15 residues. J gave up 3 bases and V 3 bases, and 5 bases lay outside the gene matches. This CDR3 reads CASSLIAGYTDTQYF. CDR3 DNA sequence: TGTGCCAGCAGTTTGATAGCGGGGTATACAGATACGCAGTATTTT.

The V gene is TRBV28, the J gene TRBJ1-5; 7 bases fit TRBD1. The CDR3 runs 15 residues. J gave up 3 bases and V 5 bases, and 7 bases lay outside the gene matches. Germline-derived CDR1 and CDR2 are MDHEN and SYDVKM. CDR3 bases: TGTGCCAGCAGTCCCGACAGGGCGCTCAATCAGCCCCAGCATTTT. Its translation is CASSPDRALNQPQHF.

This chain links TRBV7-2 with TRBJ1-5, with D unclear. Trimming shortened V by 5 bases and J by 3 bases, and 5 bases separated the two germline ends. Per the germline V gene, CDR1 is SGHTA and CDR2 is FQGNSA. The CDR3 spans 12 residues. The CDR3 here is CASSKHNQPQHF. The CDR3 bases are TGTGCCAGCAGCAAACACAATCAGCCCCAGCATTTT.

The chain combines TRBV9 with TRBJ2-5; 8 bases are a match to TRBD1. Germline CDR1 is SGDLS and CDR2 is YYNGEE. This CDR3 spans 14 amino acids. V dropped 0 bases and J dropped 5; count of bases not matched to a gene: 3. This chain's CDR3 is CASSVAGGAETQYF. The CDR3 coding sequence is TGTGCCAGCAGCGTAGCAGGGGGCGCTGAGACCCAGTACTTC.

This clone was found once. This chain links TRBV11-2 with TRBJ1-1; weak D call: TRBD1 (6 bases). The CDR3 runs 14 residues. CDR1 SGHAT and CDR2 FQNNGV come from the germline V gene. V lost 2 bases and J 4 bases, leaving 11 bases between the germline ends. The CDR3 DNA reads TGTGCCAGCAGCTTATCCGGACAGCGCACTGAAGCTTTCTTT. As protein: CASSLSGQRTEAFF. The whole variable domain, remainder taken from reference TRBV11-2 and TRBJ1-1, is EAGVAQSPRYKIIEKRQSVAFWCNPISGHATLYWYQQILGQGPKLLIQFQNNGVVDDSQLPKDRFSAERLKGVDSTLKIQPAKLEDSAVYLCASSLSGQRTEAFFGQGTRLTVV.

This CDR3 is CASSFNYRDPLNTEAFF. DNA of the CDR3: TGTGCCAGCAGCTTCAACTACCGGGATCCCCTGAACACTGAAGCTTTCTTT. This sequence joins TRBV5-4 and TRBJ1-1, with unresolved D. The V end lost 2 bases, the J end lost 0 bases, and 17 bases lay between the germline ends. The CDR3 contains 17 residues. Per the germline V gene, CDR1 is SGHNT and CDR2 is YYREEE (reference sequence). Full variable domain (remainder filled in from reference TRBV5-4 and TRBJ1-1): ETGVTQSPTHLIKTRGQQVTLRCSSQSGHNTVSWYQQALGQGPQFIFQYYREEENGRGNFPPRFSGLQFPNYSSELNVNALELDDSALYLCASSFNYRDPLNTEAFFGQGTRLTVV.

The chain joins TRBV29-1 to TRBJ2-1, with unresolved D. The CDR3 is made up of 15 amino acids. Germline CDR1 and CDR2: SQVTM and ANQGSEA. The germline V and J ends were trimmed by 7 bases and 4 bases, with 20 bases remaining between them. The CDR3 region is CSAPAGVTDYNEQFF. CDR3 bases: TGCAGCGCCCCTGCCGGAGTCACCGATTACAATGAGCAGTTCTTC.

The rearrangement joins TRBV30 to TRBJ2-7; TRBD2 aligns across 10 bases. This CDR3 region has 16 residues. The germline gives CDR1 GTSNPN, CDR2 SVGIG (reference sequence). After removal of 0 bases from V and 4 bases from J, the junction contained 9 bases not matched to a gene. The CDR3 here is CAWSVKRVAGGYEQYF. CDR3 DNA sequence: TGTGCCTGGAGTGTAAAGAGGGTAGCGGGAGGATACGAGCAGTACTTC.

In this sample, this clone turned up a few times. The chain is built from TRBV7-2 and TRBJ1-5, with D hard to call. The CDR3 is 13 amino acids. Trimming removed 3 bases at V and 6 bases at J, with 9 bases between. Germline V gene lookup returns CDR1 SGHTA and CDR2 FQGNSA. Here the CDR3 reads CASSLTQLQPQHF. The CDR3 DNA reads TGTGCCAGCAGCTTGACTCAACTTCAGCCCCAGCATTTT. The full variable domain, rest sourced from reference TRBV7-2 and TRBJ1-5, is GAGVSQSPSNKVTEKGKDVELRCDPISGHTALYWYRQSLGQGLEFLIYFQGNSAPDKSGLPSDRFSAERTGGSVSTLTIQRTQQEDSAVYLCASSLTQLQPQHFGDGTRLSIL.

V usage is TRBV4-2 and J usage is TRBJ1-3; TRBD1 might be the D (5 bases). CDR1 and CDR2 from the germline V gene are LGHNA and YNFKEQ. The CDR3 has 16 amino acids. Trimming stripped 0 bases from V and 3 bases from J, with 12 bases between. In DNA, the CDR3 is TGTGCCAGCAGCCAAGATGACGGGGGAGGTGGAAACACCATATATTTT. As protein: CASSQDDGGGGNTIYF.

This clone came up a few times. This chain uses TRBV4-1 with TRBJ1-1, with 12 bases fitting TRBD1. Germline CDR1 is MGHRA and CDR2 is YSYEKL. The V gene end was trimmed by 6 bases and the J gene end by 0 bases; junction bases not matched to a gene: 11. The CDR3 sequence is 18 residues long. The CDR3 bases are TGCGCCAGCAGACTAACTCCGGGACAGGGGGCCGTGAACACTGAAGCTTTCTTT. This codes for CASRLTPGQGAVNTEAFF.

The V gene is TRBV10-3, the J gene TRBJ1-5, with 10 bases aligning to TRBD1. The CDR3 extends over 15 amino acids. The V gene end was trimmed by 6 bases and the J gene end by 4 bases; junction bases not matched to a gene: 6. Germline CDR1 and CDR2: ENHRY and SYGVKD. The CDR3 reads CAISRDRGQNQPQHF. The DNA of the CDR3 is TGTGCCATCAGCCGCGACAGGGGGCAAAATCAGCCCCAGCATTTT.

The V call is TRBV9, the J call TRBJ2-7; 16 positions match TRBD2. Per germline, CDR1 SGDLS and CDR2 YYNGEE. The CDR3 is 15 residues long. V dropped 3 bases and J dropped 6; count of bases not matched to a gene: 3. The CDR3 reads CASSGGTSGRGEQYF. The CDR3 bases are TGTGCCAGCAGCGGGGGGACTAGCGGGAGGGGCGAGCAGTACTTC.

The chain couples TRBV5-6 to TRBJ1-2; D perhaps matches TRBD1 (6 bases). The germline V gene has CDR1 SGHDT and CDR2 YYEEEE. The CDR3 is made up of 14 amino acids. The V gene lost 6 bases and the J gene lost 8 bases, with 20 bases spanning the gap. CDR3 region: CASTPSGESGGYTF. The CDR3 coding sequence is TGTGCCAGCACCCCTTCAGGGGAGAGTGGGGGCTACACCTTC.

This rearrangement joins TRBV7-9 to TRBJ2-2, with 12 bases fitting TRBD2. Looked up from germline, CDR1 is SEHNR and CDR2 is FQNEAQ (reference sequence). V was pared by 4 bases and J by 3 bases, with 3 bases of the junction left unmatched. The CDR3 has 16 amino acids. CDR3 loop: CASSSGLAGYTGELFF. The DNA for the CDR3 is TGTGCCAGCAGCTCCGGACTAGCGGGGTACACCGGGGAGCTGTTTTTT.

The J gene is TRBJ2-7, the V gene TRBV6-6; 9 bases match TRBD1. The CDR3 loop spans 15 amino acids. V lost 2 bases to trimming and J lost 0 bases; unmatched junction nucleotides: 2. Germline V gene sequence: CDR1 MNHNY, CDR2 SVGAGI (reference sequence). The DNA of the CDR3 is TGTGCCAGCAGTTACGGACAGGGGAGCTCCTACGAGCAGTACTTC. Translating gives CASSYGQGSSYEQYF.

The rearrangement uses TRBV30 and TRBJ2-3; D not certain. The V end was cut by 1 base, the J end by 0 bases, with 11 bases between. Germline loops: CDR1 GTSNPN, CDR2 SVGIG (reference sequence). This CDR3 region has 15 residues. In nucleotides, the CDR3 is TGTGCCTGGAGTGGCGGCGGAACTAGCACAGATACGCAGTATTTT. It encodes CAWSGGGTSTDTQYF.

On this clone: The junction does not match germline at one end; this may be a read error. The chain couples TRBV7-9 to TRBJ2-3; possible D gene TRBD2, 6 bases. The CDR3 totals 16 residues. Germline CDR1 and CDR2: SEHNR and FQNEAQ (reference sequence). CDR3 sequence: CSSSPEGLATADTQYF. The CDR3 nucleotides read TGTTCCAGCAGCCCAGAGGGGCTAGCGACCGCAGATACGCAGTATTTT.

The V call is TRBV7-5, the J call TRBJ2-7; the table gives TRBD2 as D, unverified against the DNA. TRBV7-5 is a listed pseudogene. This CDR3 has 18 residues. CDR3 DNA: TGTGCCAGAAGCTTAGCTGGTCCGGTCGGGGGAGGCGGCTACGAGCAGTACTTC. Residues: CARSLAGPVGGGGYEQYF.

This chain links TRBV27 with TRBJ2-7; D may be TRBD2 (6 bases). V lost 5 bases to trimming and J lost 0 bases, with 11 bases between them. This CDR3 contains 14 residues. Germline loops: CDR1 MNHEY, CDR2 SMNVEV (reference sequence). The CDR3 sequence is CASSPGSNSYEQYF. CDR3 DNA sequence: TGTGCCAGCAGTCCCGGGAGCAACTCCTACGAGCAGTACTTC.

This chain connects TRBV6-1 to TRBJ1-2, with TRBD1 as a possible D gene (5 bases). V gave up 6 bases and J gave up 3 bases, with 14 bases separating them. Looked up from germline, CDR1 is MNHNS and CDR2 is SASEGT. The CDR3 length is 14 residues. Written as DNA, the CDR3 is TGTGCCAGCAGCCTCAATTGGGGGGACTATGGCTACACCTTC. Translation: CASSLNWGDYGYTF.